What follows describes a single TCR beta chain. The sample originates from a study of blood T cell repertoires in COVID-19. Study-wide background: Spain, Italy and the United States supplied samples that represented acute and convalescent COVID-19. Sources were T cells, B-cell-depleted T cells, or PBMCs; the material itself was cDNA or gDNA.

V shed 1 base and J shed 0 bases, with 16 bases lying between them. The CDR3 is 17 amino acids. Germline V lookup: CDR1 MGHRA, CDR2 YSYEKL. How the authors handled the data: Amplification of reference gene primers was used by the study to estimate nucleated cell counts. Clones were read by immunoSEQ multiplex PCR, and TCRdb kept only the in-frame ones, dropping some. For V, J and clone size, that table is used; D and trimming come from the DNA. In the table there are roughly 53,000 clones, 90% of which are singletons. The genes are TRBV4-1 and TRBJ2-7, with D unclear. Sequencing was carried out using peripheral blood. This sequence was found in a human donor in a cohort sampled during active COVID-19. CDR3 region: CASSQAPPLGSSYEQYF. The CDR3 region has the DNA TGCGCCAGCAGCCAAGCACCCCCCCTTGGTAGCTCCTACGAGCAGTACTTC.